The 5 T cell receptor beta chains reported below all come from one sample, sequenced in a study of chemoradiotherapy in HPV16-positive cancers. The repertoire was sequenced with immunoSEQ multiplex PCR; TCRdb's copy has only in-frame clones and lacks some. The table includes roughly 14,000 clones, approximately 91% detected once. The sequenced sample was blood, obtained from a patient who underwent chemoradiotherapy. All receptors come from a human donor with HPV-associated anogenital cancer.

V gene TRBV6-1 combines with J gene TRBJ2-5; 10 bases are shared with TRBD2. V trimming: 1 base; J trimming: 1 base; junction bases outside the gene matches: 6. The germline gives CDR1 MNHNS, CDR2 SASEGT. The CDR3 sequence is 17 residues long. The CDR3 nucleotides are TGTGCCAGCAGTGAAGAAGTAGCGGGGGGCTCCCAAGAGACCCAGTACTTC. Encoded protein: CASSEEVAGGSQETQYF.

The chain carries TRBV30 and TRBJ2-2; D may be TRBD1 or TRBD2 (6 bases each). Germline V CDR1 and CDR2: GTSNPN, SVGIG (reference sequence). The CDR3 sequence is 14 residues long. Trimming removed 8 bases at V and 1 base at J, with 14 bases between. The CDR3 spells CAGSGALNTGELFF. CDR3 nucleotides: TGTGCCGGCTCGGGGGCCCTGAACACCGGGGAGCTGTTTTTT.

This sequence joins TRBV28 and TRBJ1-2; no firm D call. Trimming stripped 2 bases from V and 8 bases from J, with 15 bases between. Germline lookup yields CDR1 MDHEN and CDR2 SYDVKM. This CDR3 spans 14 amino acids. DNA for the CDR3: TGTGCCAGCAGTTTACGAATGGGGAATCAGGGCTACACCTTC. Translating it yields CASSLRMGNQGYTF.

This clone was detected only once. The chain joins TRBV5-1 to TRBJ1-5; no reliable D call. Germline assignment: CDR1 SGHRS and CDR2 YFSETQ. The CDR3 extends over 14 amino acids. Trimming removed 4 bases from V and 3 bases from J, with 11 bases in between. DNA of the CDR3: TGCGCCAGCAGCCGGACTCCCGACAATCAGCCCCAGCATTTT. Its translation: CASSRTPDNQPQHF.

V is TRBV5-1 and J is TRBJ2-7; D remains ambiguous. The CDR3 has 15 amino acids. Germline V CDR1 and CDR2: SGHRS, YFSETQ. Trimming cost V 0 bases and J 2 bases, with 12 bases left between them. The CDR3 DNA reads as TGCGCCAGCAGCTTGGACGGACCCCTGGCCTACGAGCAGTACTTC. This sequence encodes CASSLDGPLAYEQYF.